Here is one T cell receptor (beta chain) with its context. This record comes from a study of blood T cell repertoires in COVID-19. On the study more broadly: Italy, Spain and the United States were the sources of the convalescent and acute COVID-19 samples. Nucleic acid was either cDNA or gDNA, and it came from T cells, B-cell-depleted T cells, or PBMCs.

In the authors' workflow: Scientists estimated how many nucleated cells there were by amplifying reference gene primers. TCRdb keeps only in-frame clones here, not all; method: immunoSEQ multiplex PCR. Clone size and the V and J calls come from that table; the DNA yielded D and trimming. The sample consists of under 250,000 clones, approximately 80% of them appearing once. The CDR3 runs to 12 residues. Germline V gene sequence: CDR1 MGHRA, CDR2 YSYEKL. Deletions cut 1 base from V and 7 bases from J, with 6 bases between. Source material: peripheral blood. This TCR was sampled from a woman aged 60-70 years with active or convalescent COVID-19. V is TRBV4-1 and J is TRBJ2-3; D is ambiguous. This CDR3 is CASSQAGNTQYF. The CDR3 DNA sequence: TGCGCCAGCAGCCAAGCAGGCAATACGCAGTATTTT.